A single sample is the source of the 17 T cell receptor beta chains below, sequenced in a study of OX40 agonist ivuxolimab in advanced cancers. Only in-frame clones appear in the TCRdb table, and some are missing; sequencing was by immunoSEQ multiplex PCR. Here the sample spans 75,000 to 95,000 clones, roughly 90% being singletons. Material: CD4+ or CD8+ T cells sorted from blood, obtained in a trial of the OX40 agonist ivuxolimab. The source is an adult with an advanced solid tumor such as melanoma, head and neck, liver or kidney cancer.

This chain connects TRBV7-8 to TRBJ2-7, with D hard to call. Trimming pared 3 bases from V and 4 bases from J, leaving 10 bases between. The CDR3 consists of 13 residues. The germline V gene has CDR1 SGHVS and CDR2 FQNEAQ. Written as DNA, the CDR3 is TGTGCCAGCAGCTTGCACTCGGTGTACGAGCAGTACTTC. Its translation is CASSLHSVYEQYF.

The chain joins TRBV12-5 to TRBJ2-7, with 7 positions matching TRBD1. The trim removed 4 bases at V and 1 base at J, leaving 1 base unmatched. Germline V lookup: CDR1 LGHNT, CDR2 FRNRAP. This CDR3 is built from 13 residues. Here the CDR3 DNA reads TGTGCTAGTGGTTGGGGACAGTCCTACGAGCAGTACTTC. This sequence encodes CASGWGQSYEQYF.

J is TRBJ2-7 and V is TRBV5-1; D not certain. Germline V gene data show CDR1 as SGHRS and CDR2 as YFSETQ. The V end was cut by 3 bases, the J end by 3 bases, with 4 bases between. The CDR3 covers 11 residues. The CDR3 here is CASSSDYEQYF. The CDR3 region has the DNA TGCGCCAGCAGCTCCGACTACGAGCAGTACTTC.

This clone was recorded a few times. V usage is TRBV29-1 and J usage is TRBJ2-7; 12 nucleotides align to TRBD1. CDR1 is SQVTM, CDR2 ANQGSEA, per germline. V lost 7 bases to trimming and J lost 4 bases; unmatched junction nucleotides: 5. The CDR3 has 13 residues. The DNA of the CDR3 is TGCAGCGCGGCGGGACAGGGGGCTTACGAGCAGTACTTC. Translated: CSAAGQGAYEQYF.

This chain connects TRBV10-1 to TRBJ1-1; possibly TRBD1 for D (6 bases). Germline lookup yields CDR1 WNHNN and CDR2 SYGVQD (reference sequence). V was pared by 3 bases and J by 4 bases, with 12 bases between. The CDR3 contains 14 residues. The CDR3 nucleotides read TGCGCCAGCAGTGAACTACAGGGATCCACTGAAGCTTTCTTT. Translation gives CASSELQGSTEAFF.

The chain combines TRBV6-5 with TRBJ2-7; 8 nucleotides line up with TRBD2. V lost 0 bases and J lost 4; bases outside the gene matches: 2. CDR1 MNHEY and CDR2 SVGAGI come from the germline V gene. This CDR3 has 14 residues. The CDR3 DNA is TGTGCCAGCAGTTACTCGAGCGGGAGATACGAGCAGTACTTC. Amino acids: CASSYSSGRYEQYF.

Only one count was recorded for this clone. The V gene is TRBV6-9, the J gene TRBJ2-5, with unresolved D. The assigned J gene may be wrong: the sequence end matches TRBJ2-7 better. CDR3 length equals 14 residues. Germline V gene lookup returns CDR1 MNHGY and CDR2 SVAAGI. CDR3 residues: CASSYGSDSYEQYF. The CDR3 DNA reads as TGTGCCAGCAGTTATGGGTCCGATTCCTACGAGCAGTACTTC.

The CDR3 loop is CATLAGTTDTQYF. CDR3 bases: TGTGCCACCTTAGCGGGGACCACAGATACGCAGTATTTT. The chain has TRBV28 and TRBJ2-3; 8 bases are a match to TRBD2. This CDR3 spans 13 amino acids. Germline V gene data show CDR1 as MDHEN and CDR2 as SYDVKM. Trimming cost V 10 bases and J 2 bases; bases outside gene matches: 5.

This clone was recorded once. The CDR3 sequence is CASSLGLPSRETQYF. Written as DNA, the CDR3 is TGTGCCAGCAGCTTGGGACTGCCCAGTCGGGAGACCCAGTACTTC. This chain uses TRBV11-3 with TRBJ2-5, with D possibly matching TRBD2 (6 bases). Trimming stripped 3 bases from V and 5 bases from J, with 16 bases between. The CDR3 spans 15 residues. Germline V gene sequence: CDR1 SGHNT, CDR2 YENEEA. The full variable domain, its missing parts supplied by reference TRBV11-3 and TRBJ2-5, is EAGVVQSPRYKIIEKKQPVAFWCNPISGHNTLYWYLQNLGQGPELLIRYENEEAVDDSQLPKDRFSAERLKGVDSTLKIQPAELGDSAVYLCASSLGLPSRETQYFGPGTRLLVL.

DNA of the CDR3: TGTGCCAGCAGCTTAGTGGGGGGCAGTACCTTCTCTGGAAACACCATATATTTT. Protein: CASSLVGGSTFSGNTIYF. The rearrangement joins TRBV7-9 to TRBJ1-3, with a weak D call TRBD1 (6 bases). The V end lost 1 base, the J end lost 0 bases, and 16 bases lay between the germline ends. The CDR3 loop spans 18 amino acids. Germline loops: CDR1 SEHNR, CDR2 FQNEAQ (reference sequence).

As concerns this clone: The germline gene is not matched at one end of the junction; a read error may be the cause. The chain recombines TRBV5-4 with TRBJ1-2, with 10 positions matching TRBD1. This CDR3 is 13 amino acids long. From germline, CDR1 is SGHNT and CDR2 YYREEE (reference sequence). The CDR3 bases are TGTGCCAGCAGCCCGCCGGGACAGGGGACAAGGGTCTTC. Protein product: CASSPPGQGTRVF.

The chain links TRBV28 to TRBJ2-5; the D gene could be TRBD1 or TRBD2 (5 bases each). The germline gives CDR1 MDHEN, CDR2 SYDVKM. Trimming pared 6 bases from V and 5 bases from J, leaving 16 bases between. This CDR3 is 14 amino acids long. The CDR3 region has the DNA TGTGCCAGCAGCCGCCCCCAGGGACGGGAGACCCAGTACTTC. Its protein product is CASSRPQGRETQYF.

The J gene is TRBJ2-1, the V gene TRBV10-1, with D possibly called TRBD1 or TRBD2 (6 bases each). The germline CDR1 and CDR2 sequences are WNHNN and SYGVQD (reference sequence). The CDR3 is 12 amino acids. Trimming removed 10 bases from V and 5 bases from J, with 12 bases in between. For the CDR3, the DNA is TGCGCCACGGGGGCTATGAACAATGAGCAGTTCTTC. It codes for CATGAMNNEQFF.

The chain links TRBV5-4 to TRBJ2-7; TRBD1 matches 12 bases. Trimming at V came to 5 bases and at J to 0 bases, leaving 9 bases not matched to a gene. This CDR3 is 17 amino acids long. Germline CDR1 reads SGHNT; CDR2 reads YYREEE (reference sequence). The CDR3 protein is CASSKGTGGDTSYEQYF. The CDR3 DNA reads TGTGCCAGCAGTAAAGGGACAGGGGGCGATACCTCCTACGAGCAGTACTTC.

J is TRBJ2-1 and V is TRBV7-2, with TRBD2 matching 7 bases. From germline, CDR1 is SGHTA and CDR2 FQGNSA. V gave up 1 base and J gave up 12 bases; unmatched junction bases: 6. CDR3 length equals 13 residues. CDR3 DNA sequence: TGTGCCAGCAGCTTAGGCGGACTAGGCGGGCAGTTCTTC. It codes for CASSLGGLGGQFF.

Here the CDR3 DNA reads TGTGCCAGCGGGGACTCCCCGAGGAAGGAGACCCAGTACTTC. As protein: CASGDSPRKETQYF. The chain uses TRBV28 and TRBJ2-5; tentatively, D is TRBD2 (6 bases). CDR1 and CDR2 from the germline V gene are MDHEN and SYDVKM. V lost 8 bases, J lost 5 bases, and 18 bases lay in between. The CDR3 is 14 residues long.

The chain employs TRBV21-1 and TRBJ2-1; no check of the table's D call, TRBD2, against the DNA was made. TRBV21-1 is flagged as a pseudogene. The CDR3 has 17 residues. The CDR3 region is CASSKGTSGSPYNEQFF. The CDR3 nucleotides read TGTGCCAGCAGCAAAGGGACTAGCGGATCTCCCTACAATGAGCAGTTCTTC.